These 8 T cell receptor beta chains were sequenced from one sample in a study of spatial heterogeneity in lung cancer. MiXCR, applied by TCRdb to the 5' RACE reads, yields one record per CDR3 protein. Here the sample spans about 40,000 distinct CDR3 sequences, roughly 5% being singletons. The time point denotes: sample taken at primary tumor resection. Sequencing was performed on whole RNA extracted from tumor and nontumor lung tissue, or from frozen PBMC, and the material was left unsorted. Sequenced here: PBMCs, sampled at surgery. These TCRs come from a female donor with early-stage non-small cell lung cancer.

Regarding this clonotype: One junction end disagrees with the germline gene, perhaps due to a read error. This chain uses TRBV6-2 or TRBV6-3 with TRBJ2-5, with a possible D match to TRBD1 (6 bases). Germline V CDR1 and CDR2: MNHEY, SVGEGT. This CDR3 comprises 15 residues. CDR3 DNA: TGTGCCGGCAGCCGGGACATAGAGTACCAAGAGACCCAGTACTTC. Protein sequence: CAGSRDIEYQETQYF.

Regarding this clonotype: Given a much more abundant clone one base away, this may be a read error. The CDR3 spells CASSFPPVDYEQYF. The CDR3 nucleotides are TGCGCCAGCAGCTTCCCGCCCGTCGACTACGAGCAGTACTTC. The chain uses TRBV5-1 and TRBJ2-7; D is undetermined. V lost 2 bases, J lost 3 bases, and 12 bases lay in between. Germline CDR1 SGHRS, CDR2 YFSETQ. The CDR3 consists of 14 residues.

The table lists this clonotype with a few counts. The rearrangement links TRBV7-9 to TRBJ1-2, with D possibly TRBD1 on 6 matching bases. The ends were cut back, 5 bases at V and 6 bases at J, with 13 bases in the middle. The CDR3 is 13 amino acids. The V gene's germline CDR1 is SEHNR and CDR2 FQNEAQ (reference sequence). In DNA, the CDR3 is TGTGCCAGCAGCCCGTCCGGGGGGCATGGCTACACCTTC. Translated, it gives CASSPSGGHGYTF.

The table lists this clonotype with many counts. J is TRBJ1-1 and V is TRBV7-9; the match to TRBD1 covers 7 bases. Germline V gene data show CDR1 as SEHNR and CDR2 as FQNEAQ (reference sequence). Trimming cost V 5 bases and J 11 bases; bases outside gene matches: 8. CDR3 length: 12 residues. CDR3 in amino acids: CASSPPGQRAFF. In nucleotides, the CDR3 is TGTGCCAGCAGCCCGCCGGGACAGCGGGCTTTCTTT. The variable domain in full, with the rest retrieved from reference TRBV7-9 and TRBJ1-1, is DTGVSQNPRHKITKRGQNVTFRCDPISEHNRLYWYRQTLGQGPEFLTYFQNEAQLEKSRLLSDRFSAERPKGSFSTLEIQRTEQGDSAMYLCASSPPGQRAFFGQGTRLTVV.

This clonotype was counted at least ten times. The V and J genes are TRBV30 and TRBJ2-3; weak D call: TRBD2 (5 bases). Trimming stripped 0 bases from V and 2 bases from J, with 12 bases between. Germline-derived CDR1 and CDR2 are GTSNPN and SVGIG (reference sequence). CDR3 length: 15 residues. The CDR3 nucleotides read TGTGCCTGGAGTGTACGAAGCGGATACACAGATACGCAGTATTTT. Its protein is CAWSVRSGYTDTQYF.

In its sample, this clonotype was seen a few times. The chain has TRBV7-3 and TRBJ2-2; D uncertain. The CDR3 length is 13 residues. V lost 5 bases, J lost 6 bases, and 10 bases lay in between. Germline V gene sequence: CDR1 SGHTA, CDR2 FQGTGA. The CDR3 sequence is CASSPQVSGELFF. The CDR3 nucleotides are TGTGCCAGCAGCCCGCAGGTGTCCGGGGAGCTGTTTTTT.

The chain joins TRBV6-1 to TRBJ1-3; 7 bases line up with TRBD1. Looked up from germline, CDR1 is MNHNS and CDR2 is SASEGT. The CDR3 loop spans 13 amino acids. V was clipped by 9 bases and J by 4 bases; unmatched bases: 6. The CDR3 DNA is TGTGCCAGTCAGGGGGTCTCCGGAAACACCATATATTTT. This encodes CASQGVSGNTIYF.

This clonotype was observed many times. The chain recombines TRBV27 with TRBJ1-2, with a possible D match to TRBD1 (5 bases). Germline CDR1 and CDR2: MNHEY and SMNVEV (reference sequence). This CDR3 is 14 amino acids long. V lost 8 bases, J lost 6 bases, and 19 bases lay in between. This chain's CDR3 is CASRDPGPSDGYTF. For the CDR3, the DNA is TGTGCCAGCCGAGATCCGGGACCCTCGGATGGCTACACCTTC.